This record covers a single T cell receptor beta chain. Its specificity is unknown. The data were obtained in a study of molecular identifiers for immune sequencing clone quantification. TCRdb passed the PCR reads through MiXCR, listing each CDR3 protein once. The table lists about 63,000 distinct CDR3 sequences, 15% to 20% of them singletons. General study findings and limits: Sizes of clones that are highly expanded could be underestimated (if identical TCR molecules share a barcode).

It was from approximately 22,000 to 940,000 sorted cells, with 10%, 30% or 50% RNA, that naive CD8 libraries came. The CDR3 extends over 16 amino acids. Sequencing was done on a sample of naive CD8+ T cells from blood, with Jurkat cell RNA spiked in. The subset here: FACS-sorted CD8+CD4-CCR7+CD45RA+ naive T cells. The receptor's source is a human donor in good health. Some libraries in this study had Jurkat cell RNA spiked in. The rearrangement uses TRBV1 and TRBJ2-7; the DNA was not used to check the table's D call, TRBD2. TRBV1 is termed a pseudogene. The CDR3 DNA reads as TGCACCAGCAGCCGCATTACTAGCGCTTCAACCTACGAGCAGTACTTC. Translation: CTSSRITSASTYEQYF.